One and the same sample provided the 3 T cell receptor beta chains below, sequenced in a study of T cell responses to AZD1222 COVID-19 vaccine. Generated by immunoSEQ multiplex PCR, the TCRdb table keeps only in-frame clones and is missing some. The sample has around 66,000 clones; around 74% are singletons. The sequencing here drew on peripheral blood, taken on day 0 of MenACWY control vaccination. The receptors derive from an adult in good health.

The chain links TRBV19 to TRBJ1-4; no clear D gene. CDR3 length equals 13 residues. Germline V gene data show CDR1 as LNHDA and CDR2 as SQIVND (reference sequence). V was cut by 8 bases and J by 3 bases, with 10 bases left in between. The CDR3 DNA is TGTGCCAGTCAAAGGAGTGCTAATGAAAAACTGTTTTTT. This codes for CASQRSANEKLFF.

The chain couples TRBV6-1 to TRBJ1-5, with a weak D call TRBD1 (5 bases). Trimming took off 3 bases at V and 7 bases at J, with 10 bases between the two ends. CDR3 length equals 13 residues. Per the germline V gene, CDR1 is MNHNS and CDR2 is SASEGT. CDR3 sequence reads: CASSEGVRQPQHF. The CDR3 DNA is TGTGCCAGCAGTGAGGGGGTGCGACAGCCCCAGCATTTT.

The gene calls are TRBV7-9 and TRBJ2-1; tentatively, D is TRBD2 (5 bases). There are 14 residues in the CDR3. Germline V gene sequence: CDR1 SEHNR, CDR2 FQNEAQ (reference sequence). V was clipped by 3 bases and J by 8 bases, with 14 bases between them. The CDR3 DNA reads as TGTGCCAGCAGCTTCAGCGGTCAAAGGTATGAGCAGTTCTTC. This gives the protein CASSFSGQRYEQFF. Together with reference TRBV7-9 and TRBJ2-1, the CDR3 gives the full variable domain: DTGVSQNPRHKITKRGQNVTFRCDPISEHNRLYWYRQTLGQGPEFLTYFQNEAQLEKSRLLSDRFSAERPKGSFSTLEIQRTEQGDSAMYLCASSFSGQRYEQFFGPGTRLTVL.